The 27 T cell receptor beta chains presented below share a single source sample, sequenced in a study of technical replicates of blood from a few donors. Libraries were prepared by immunoSEQ multiplex PCR; TCRdb keeps only in-frame clonotypes and omits some of them. The sample shows approximately 53,000 clones, roughly 95% of them seen only once. Sample: T cells isolated from PBMCs. All receptors derive from a human donor in good health.

The chain recombines TRBV28 with TRBJ2-3; tentative D call: TRBD2 (6 bases). Per the germline V gene, CDR1 is MDHEN and CDR2 is SYDVKM. The CDR3 consists of 16 residues. V lost 9 bases, J lost 0 bases, and 19 bases lay in between. CDR3 region: CASAVGGLLSTDTQYF. The CDR3 coding sequence is TGTGCCAGTGCAGTGGGGGGACTCCTAAGCACAGATACGCAGTATTTT.

This chain connects TRBV14 to TRBJ2-7, with 9 bases lining up with TRBD2. Germline V gene sequence: CDR1 SGHDN, CDR2 FVKESK. J gave up 4 bases and V 7 bases, and 11 bases lay outside the gene matches. This CDR3 region has 15 residues. This CDR3 is CASKSSLAGVYEQYF. CDR3 sequence (DNA): TGTGCCAGCAAAAGTTCATTAGCGGGAGTGTACGAGCAGTACTTC.

The rearrangement joins TRBV30 to TRBJ2-3; D ambiguous. Trimming cost V 2 bases and J 1 base, with 4 bases left between them. The CDR3 sequence is 12 residues long. The germline V gene has CDR1 GTSNPN and CDR2 SVGIG (reference sequence). CDR3 loop: CAWSSGTDTQYF. The CDR3 nucleotides read TGTGCCTGGAGTAGCGGCACAGATACGCAGTATTTT.

The V gene is TRBV30, the J gene TRBJ1-5, with unresolved D. This CDR3 is 12 amino acids long. V shed 1 base and J shed 5 bases, with 6 bases lying between them. The germline gives CDR1 GTSNPN, CDR2 SVGIG (reference sequence). CDR3 sequence: CAWSEEYQPQHF. The DNA for the CDR3 is TGTGCCTGGAGTGAAGAGTATCAGCCCCAGCATTTT.

The rearrangement links TRBV11-2 to TRBJ1-1, with D unclear. Looked up from germline, CDR1 is SGHAT and CDR2 is FQNNGV. This CDR3 is 14 amino acids long. The V and J ends lost 2 bases and 7 bases respectively, with 14 bases between them. The CDR3 DNA reads TGTGCCAGCAGCTTACAATGGCCGAGGATTGAAGCTTTCTTT. Translated, it gives CASSLQWPRIEAFF.

This rearrangement joins TRBV11-2 to TRBJ1-5, with D perhaps matching TRBD1 (5 bases). The CDR3 contains 15 residues. Per the germline V gene, CDR1 is SGHAT and CDR2 is FQNNGV. V lost 1 base to trimming and J lost 6 bases, with 13 bases between them. CDR3 loop: CASSLGGGGRQPQHF. The CDR3 bases are TGTGCCAGCAGCTTAGGGGGGGGTGGTCGTCAGCCCCAGCATTTT.

This clone was seen only once. The V gene is TRBV5-4, the J gene TRBJ2-1; 7 bases agree with TRBD2. Germline lookup yields CDR1 SGHNT and CDR2 YYREEE (reference sequence). Trimming at V came to 2 bases and at J to 8 bases, leaving 7 bases not matched to a gene. The length of the CDR3 is 14 residues. CDR3 region: CASSFETSKDEQFF. As DNA, the CDR3 is TGTGCCAGCAGCTTCGAGACTAGCAAGGATGAGCAGTTCTTC. Supplemented by reference TRBV5-4 and TRBJ2-1, the full variable domain reads ETGVTQSPTHLIKTRGQQVTLRCSSQSGHNTVSWYQQALGQGPQFIFQYYREEENGRGNFPPRFSGLQFPNYSSELNVNALELDDSALYLCASSFETSKDEQFFGPGTRLTVL.

This clone was picked up one time. This sequence joins TRBV7-8 and TRBJ1-5; D remains ambiguous. CDR1 is SGHVS and CDR2 is FQNEAQ in the germline V gene. The germline V and J ends were trimmed by 4 bases and 4 bases, with 17 bases remaining between them. The CDR3 contains 16 residues. CDR3 sequence reads: CASSYNALGLNQPQHF. In DNA, the CDR3 is TGTGCCAGCAGCTACAACGCCTTGGGCCTTAATCAGCCCCAGCATTTT.

The CDR3 protein is CASSLDLAREETQYF. CDR3 DNA sequence: TGTGCCAGCAGCTTAGATTTAGCCCGGGAAGAGACCCAGTACTTC. The V gene is TRBV11-3, the J gene TRBJ2-5; D unclear. The V end lost 0 bases, the J end lost 3 bases, and 11 bases lay between the germline ends. Germline V CDR1 and CDR2: SGHNT, YENEEA. This CDR3 has 15 amino acids.

The V and J genes are TRBV2 and TRBJ1-5; D is unclear. V lost 7 bases and J 2 bases, leaving 15 bases between the germline ends. There are 15 residues in the CDR3. Germline CDR1 SNHLY, CDR2 FYNNEI. This CDR3 is CASMRRAGGNQPQHF. As DNA, the CDR3 is TGTGCCAGCATGAGGAGGGCCGGAGGCAATCAGCCCCAGCATTTT.

This chain uses TRBV6-6 with TRBJ2-2; a weak D match, TRBD1 (6 bases). V lost 0 bases, J lost 10 bases, and 15 bases lay in between. Germline V gene sequence: CDR1 MNHNY, CDR2 SVGAGI (reference sequence). This CDR3 has 15 amino acids. The CDR3 nucleotides are TGTGCCAGCAGTTACTCACCGACAGGAGGCGAGGAGCTGTTTTTT. Its protein product is CASSYSPTGGEELFF.

The chain recombines TRBV19 with TRBJ2-2; D possibly corresponds to TRBD1 (5 bases). There are 15 residues in the CDR3. Germline CDR1 and CDR2: LNHDA and SQIVND (reference sequence). Trimming removed 3 bases from V and 2 bases from J, with 10 bases in between. CDR3 sequence reads: CASSMSQGNTGELFF. The DNA for the CDR3 is TGTGCCAGTAGTATGAGCCAGGGCAACACCGGGGAGCTGTTTTTT. The full variable domain, in which reference TRBV19 and TRBJ2-2 provide the parts outside the CDR3, is DGGITQSPKYLFRKEGQNVTLSCEQNLNHDAMYWYRQDPGQGLRLIYYSQIVNDFQKGDIAEGYSVSREKKESFPLTVTSAQKNPTAFYLCASSMSQGNTGELFFGEGSRLTVL.

The V call is TRBV11-2, the J call TRBJ2-1; the match to TRBD2 covers 11 bases. V shed 3 bases and J 10 bases; nucleotides not matched to a gene: 8. From germline, CDR1 is SGHAT and CDR2 FQNNGV. The CDR3 sequence is 15 residues long. CDR3 in DNA: TGTGCCAGCAGCTTCATACTAGCGGGAGTAGGAGAGCAGTTCTTC. Its protein is CASSFILAGVGEQFF.

The chain employs TRBV29-1 and TRBJ2-2; D remains unclear. This CDR3 is built from 12 residues. Germline CDR1 reads SQVTM; CDR2 reads ANQGSEA. The V end lost 4 bases, the J end lost 7 bases, and 10 bases lay between the germline ends. The CDR3 nucleotides read TGCAGCGTTGGCAGAACGCTCGGGGAGCTGTTTTTT. This sequence encodes CSVGRTLGELFF.

The V and J genes are TRBV5-1 and TRBJ1-4; 11 bases agree with TRBD1. V lost 3 bases, J lost 8 bases, and 9 bases stayed unmatched. The CDR3 sequence is 16 residues long. CDR1 and CDR2 (germline): SGHRS, YFSETQ. CDR3 loop: CASSSLPGQGEEKLFF. The CDR3 DNA is TGCGCCAGCAGCTCGCTACCGGGACAGGGGGAGGAAAAACTGTTTTTT.

This clone has only one observation. This chain links TRBV19 with TRBJ2-1; 7 nucleotides line up with TRBD1. CDR3 length: 15 amino acids. Per the germline V gene, CDR1 is LNHDA and CDR2 is SQIVND (reference sequence). V gave up 5 bases and J gave up 3 bases; unmatched junction bases: 7. CDR3 bases: TGTGCCAGTAGTTCTCTGGACAGGTACTACAATGAGCAGTTCTTC. Amino acid sequence: CASSSLDRYYNEQFF.

The gene calls are TRBV19 and TRBJ1-5, with D possibly matching TRBD1 (5 bases). This CDR3 is built from 14 residues. V was pared by 9 bases and J by 0 bases, with 12 bases between. Germline V lookup: CDR1 LNHDA, CDR2 SQIVND (reference sequence). DNA of the CDR3: TGTGCCAGCTATGGTCAGGGTAGCAATCAGCCCCAGCATTTT. Its protein product is CASYGQGSNQPQHF.

The chain carries TRBV6-4 and TRBJ1-1, with D unresolved. This CDR3 is 14 amino acids long. Between the trimmed V and J ends, which lost 4 bases and 0 bases, there was a span of 9 bases. Germline V CDR1 and CDR2: MRHNA, SNTAGT. The CDR3 DNA follows: TGTGCCAGCAGTGCTACCGGGATGAACACTGAAGCTTTCTTT. Its translation is CASSATGMNTEAFF.

This rearrangement joins TRBV7-9 to TRBJ1-4; 7 nucleotides agree with TRBD1. V was clipped by 5 bases and J by 2 bases; unmatched bases: 2. The CDR3 runs to 14 residues. CDR1 and CDR2 from the germline V gene are SEHNR and FQNEAQ (reference sequence). CDR3 loop: CASSLTGTNEKLFF. Here the CDR3 DNA reads TGTGCCAGCAGCCTGACAGGGACTAATGAAAAACTGTTTTTT.

This rearrangement joins TRBV7-3 to TRBJ2-3; TRBD2 matches 8 bases. CDR1 and CDR2 from the germline V gene are SGHTA and FQGTGA. Trimming removed 5 bases from V and 5 bases from J; junction bases left unmatched: 6. The CDR3 consists of 14 residues. This CDR3 reads CASSTSGGVDTQYF. In DNA, the CDR3 is TGTGCCAGCAGCACCTCGGGAGGGGTAGATACGCAGTATTTT. Combining the CDR3 with reference TRBV7-3 and TRBJ2-3 gives the whole variable domain GAGVSQTPSNKVTEKGKYVELRCDPISGHTALYWYRQSLGQGPEFLIYFQGTGAADDSGLPNDRFFAVRPEGSVSTLKIQRTERGDSAVYLCASSTSGGVDTQYFGPGTRLTVL.

This sequence joins TRBV29-1 and TRBJ1-1, with 9 bases identical to TRBD1. The germline V gene has CDR1 SQVTM and CDR2 ANQGSEA. This CDR3 comprises 13 residues. Trimming removed 7 bases from V and 4 bases from J; junction bases left unmatched: 7. CDR3 region: CSGGQGIGTEAFF. Written as DNA, the CDR3 is TGCAGCGGAGGACAGGGGATCGGCACTGAAGCTTTCTTT.

The chain combines TRBV11-2 with TRBJ1-2; TRBD1 matches at 10 bases. Germline-derived CDR1 and CDR2 are SGHAT and FQNNGV. The CDR3 spans 13 residues. After removal of 5 bases from V and 6 bases from J, the junction contained 3 bases not matched to a gene. The CDR3 sequence is CASSGGTGDGYTF. The DNA for the CDR3 is TGTGCCAGCAGCGGGGGGACAGGGGATGGCTACACCTTC.

V and J are TRBV6-1 and TRBJ1-2, with TRBD1 as a possible D gene (5 bases). The ends were cut back, 2 bases at V and 5 bases at J, with 9 bases in the middle. This CDR3 has 13 residues. Looked up from germline, CDR1 is MNHNS and CDR2 is SASEGT. The CDR3: CASSERQGYGYTF. The CDR3 nucleotides read TGTGCCAGCAGTGAACGGCAGGGTTATGGCTACACCTTC.

V and J are TRBV11-2 and TRBJ1-5; maybe TRBD1 (6 bases). The CDR3 totals 15 residues. Per germline, CDR1 SGHAT and CDR2 FQNNGV. Trimming left V 3 bases short and J 0 bases short, with 9 bases between. The CDR3 nucleotides read TGTGCCAGCAGCTTGGGGGACAATAGCAATCAGCCCCAGCATTTT. This translates into CASSLGDNSNQPQHF.

This clone occurred once. The J gene is TRBJ1-2, the V gene TRBV5-4, with 9 bases identical to TRBD1. Germline V gene sequence: CDR1 SGHNT, CDR2 YYREEE (reference sequence). The trim removed 4 bases at V and 7 bases at J, leaving 8 bases unmatched. The CDR3 consists of 14 residues. For the CDR3, the DNA is TGTGCCAGCAGCCCCCGGGACAGGGATACTGGCTACACCTTC. Amino acid sequence: CASSPRDRDTGYTF.

The rearrangement joins TRBV10-3 to TRBJ1-4; 7 bases are a match to TRBD1. Germline CDR1 is ENHRY and CDR2 is SYGVKD. V shed 2 bases, J shed 3 bases, and the junction held 9 bases outside the gene matches. The length of the CDR3 is 17 residues. DNA for the CDR3: TGTGCCATCAGTGAGACACGAACCGGGACAGCTAATGAAAAACTGTTTTTT. This gives the protein CAISETRTGTANEKLFF.

This chain joins TRBV2 and TRBJ2-2, with D possibly being TRBD2 (5 bases). The CDR3 is made up of 14 amino acids. Germline CDR1 reads SNHLY; CDR2 reads FYNNEI. V gave up 3 bases and J gave up 5 bases, with 10 bases separating them. The CDR3 DNA is TGTGCCAGCAGTGATCCACGGACTACCGGGGAGCTGTTTTTT. Translating it yields CASSDPRTTGELFF.